This T cell receptor beta chain was sequenced during a study of cytomegalovirus exposure and HLA in healthy donors. Study results and caveats: Cytomegalovirus-associated TCR beta chains were listed, numbering 150 to 200. Most TCR sequences showed up rarely, but some public TCRs showed up in many donors.

Note on this clone: Its target is not known.

The PCR was carried out with 60 Vbeta primers and 13 Jbeta primers. Sequenced by immunoSEQ multiplex PCR; TCRdb stores in-frame clones only, minus some. The sample gives 100,000 to 150,000 clones, 75% to 80% of which show up once; over 5% is in the top ten. Sequenced: PBMCs. The receptor was derived from a woman aged 40 to 50 in good health and CMV-seronegative.

The CDR3 sequence: CASSPYGGGGAPYEQYF. The CDR3 DNA follows: TGTGCCAGCAGCCCTTACGGCGGGGGGGGAGCGCCCTACGAGCAGTACTTC. The gene calls are TRBV7-6 and TRBJ2-7; 9 nucleotides line up with TRBD2. Germline assignment: CDR1 SGHVS and CDR2 FNYEAQ. V lost 5 bases to trimming and J lost 2 bases; unmatched junction nucleotides: 13. The length of the CDR3 is 17 residues.